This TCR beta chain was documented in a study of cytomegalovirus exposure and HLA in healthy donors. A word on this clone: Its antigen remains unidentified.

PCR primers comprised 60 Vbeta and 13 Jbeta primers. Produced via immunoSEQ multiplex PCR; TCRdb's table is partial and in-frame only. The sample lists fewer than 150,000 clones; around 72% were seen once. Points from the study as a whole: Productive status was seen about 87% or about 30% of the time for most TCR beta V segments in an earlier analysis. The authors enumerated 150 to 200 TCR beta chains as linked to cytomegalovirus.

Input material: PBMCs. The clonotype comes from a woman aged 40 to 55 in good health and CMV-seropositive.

The CDR3 loop reads CASSHGQGLDTGELFF. The CDR3 nucleotides read TGCGCCAGCAGCCATGGACAGGGTTTGGACACCGGGGAGCTGTTTTTT. The chain recombines TRBV4-1 with TRBJ2-2; 8 positions agree with TRBD1. The germline gives CDR1 MGHRA, CDR2 YSYEKL. With 3 bases clipped from V and 3 bases from J, the junction kept 6 bases outside the gene matches. The CDR3 sequence is 16 residues long.